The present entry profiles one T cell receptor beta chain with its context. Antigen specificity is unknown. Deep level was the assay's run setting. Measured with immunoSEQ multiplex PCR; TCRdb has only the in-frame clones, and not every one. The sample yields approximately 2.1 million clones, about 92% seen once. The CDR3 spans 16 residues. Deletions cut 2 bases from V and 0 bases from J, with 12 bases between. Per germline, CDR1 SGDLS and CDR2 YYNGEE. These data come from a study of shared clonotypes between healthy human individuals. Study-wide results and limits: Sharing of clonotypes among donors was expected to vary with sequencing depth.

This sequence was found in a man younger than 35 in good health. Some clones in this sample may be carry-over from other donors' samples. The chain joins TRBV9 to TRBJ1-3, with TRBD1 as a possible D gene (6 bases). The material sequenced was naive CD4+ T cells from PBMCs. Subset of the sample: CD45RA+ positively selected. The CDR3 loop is CASSVEGGPSGNTIYF. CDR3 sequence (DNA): TGTGCCAGCAGCGTGGAGGGGGGCCCCTCTGGAAACACCATATATTTT.